The TCR beta chain under discussion was sequenced for a study of T cells after yellow fever vaccination (dated by TCRdb to the late 2010s). Regarding the research as a whole: The SMART-Seq v4 Ultra Low Input RNA kit was used to prepare libraries from fractions with low cell numbers. Two healthy male donors, one aged 18 to 30 and one aged 30 to 39 years, were included in the cohort. Bulk PBMC replicates and cell subsets were isolated from blood drawn at multiple timepoints before and after both primary and secondary immunization. Bulk TCR alpha and beta repertoires were sequenced longitudinally to track T-cell clones before and after primary and booster YFV17D yellow fever vaccination. General conclusions and limits of the study: A small fraction of clonotypes showed up in both the CD4 and CD8 compartments, probably as a result of convergent recombination. Because the study included only a couple of donors, the extent to which the findings can be generalized is limited. The secondary T-cell response was weaker than the primary response but faster, peaking on day 5 instead of day 15. FACS-sorted repertoires could contain abundant contaminating clonotypes from the bulk population, so computational filtering was required. After the booster, most of the clones that had expanded following primary vaccination were detected again (roughly 96% of CD4 and 80% to 90% of CD8), which suggests that memory was broadly maintained.

CDR1 and CDR2 are read off the germline V gene as SQVTM and ANQGSEA. The cysteine opens and the phenylalanine closes a CDR3 of 16 amino acids. Only the CDR3 DNA is retained, 48 bases long and in frame from the first base. The germline ends are 19 bases apart after V is trimmed by 1 base and J by 3 bases. Per the publication, the treatment or condition label means: live attenuated yellow fever vaccine strain. At each blood-draw timepoint, two biological replicates of bulk PBMCs were obtained. PBMCs were isolated from peripheral blood using a standard Ficoll-Paque protocol. TriZol was used to extract RNA from bulk PBMCs, CD4 and CD8 fractions, and dextramer-positive and dextramer-negative fractions. Synthesis of TCR cDNA relied on 5'RACE template switching, a step that introduced a universal primer site along with unique molecular identifiers. Priming of cDNA synthesis was performed from both the TCR alpha and TCR beta constant segments. Library amplification used two PCR steps, and the second PCR step added sample barcodes and sequencing adapters. Sequencing of libraries was done on Illumina HiSeq 2500 (2x100 bp) or NovaSeq (2x150 bp). In the source study's methods: MIGEC was used to demultiplex reads and collapse the reads into UMI consensus sequences, and MiXCR was used for V(D)J alignment. Vaccine-responding clonotypes were identified with edgeR using replicate PBMC samples, with FDR below 0.01 and a log2 fold change above 5 up to day 15 being required. Each bulk clonotype received a CD4 or CD8 identity based on whether the sequenced CD4 or CD8 repertoire contained that clonotype at higher abundance. TCRdb ran its own pipeline on the public reads, namely fastp trimming at Q25 and MiXCR clone calling, and kept in-frame beta chains. Entries that share a CDR3 protein sequence are merged under the most common genes and DNA. TCRdb, not the authors, supplied the V and J calls. Recorded for this sample are a few hundred thousand distinct CDR3 sequences; under 25% of them occurred a single time. The top ten clonotypes cover approximately 14% of the sample.

This clonotype was counted only a few times. What this receptor recognizes is not known. No base quality information exists; no much larger clone differs at one position. The chain is encoded by TRBV29-1 joined to TRBJ2-7, with TRBD2 perhaps the D gene, on 5 matching bases. This receptor was taken from a man in his thirties or forties who received the YFV17D yellow fever vaccine. Sequenced here: PBMCs, sampled 15 days after the yellow fever booster vaccination. The nucleotide sequence reads TGCAGCGTTGAAGCGTCGGGCGTCGTTCGGGGCTACGAGCAGTACTTC. The encoded protein is CSVEASGVVRGYEQYF.